This TCR beta chain emerged from a study of CD8 T cells in Susac syndrome. The germline V gene encodes CDR1 DFQATT and CDR2 SNEGSKA (reference sequence). Trimming took 0 bases from V and 0 from J, leaving 16 bases between them. There are 17 residues in the CDR3. After extraction with the RNeasy kit, about 0.5 to 1 ug of the RNA was reverse transcribed using random hexamers. MiXCR was run by TCRdb on the immunoSEQ multiplex PCR reads, yielding one entry per CDR3 protein. The data contain about 150,000 distinct CDR3 sequences, 95% to 96% of them seen just once; the ten biggest clones take up about 0.12%.

The sequencing sample was made of CD4+ T cells from PBMCs. The chain couples TRBV20-1 to TRBJ2-3; D assignment may be TRBD1 or TRBD2 (5 bases each). This TCR derives from a human donor with Susac syndrome. The CDR3 protein is CSARDGGAVASTDTQYF. For the CDR3, the DNA is TGCAGTGCTAGAGATGGGGGAGCAGTCGCGAGCACAGATACGCAGTATTTT.